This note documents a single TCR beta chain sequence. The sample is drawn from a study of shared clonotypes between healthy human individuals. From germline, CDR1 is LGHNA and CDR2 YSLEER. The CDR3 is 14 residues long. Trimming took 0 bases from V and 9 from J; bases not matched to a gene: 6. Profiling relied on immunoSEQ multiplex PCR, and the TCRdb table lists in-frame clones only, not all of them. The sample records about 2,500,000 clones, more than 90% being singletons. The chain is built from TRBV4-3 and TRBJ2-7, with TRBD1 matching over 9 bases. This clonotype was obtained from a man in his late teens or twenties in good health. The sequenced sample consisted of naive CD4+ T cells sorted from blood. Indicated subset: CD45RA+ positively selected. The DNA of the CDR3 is TGCGCCAGCAGCCAAGATTTTGACAGGGGGTCGCAGTACTTC. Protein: CASSQDFDRGSQYF.